The 28 T cell receptor beta chains reported below all come from one sample, sequenced in a study of T cells expressing NK-cell markers. TCRdb reworked the 5' RACE reads into one entry per CDR3 protein, no DNA. The sample includes 350,000 to 450,000 distinct CDR3 sequences. Source material: blood T cells: a sorted CD56 or NKG2C T cell subset, CD4+ or CD8+ T cells, or bulk PBMC T cells (not recorded which). The receptors stem from a man aged 18-75 years in good health.

The genes are TRBV20-1 and TRBJ2-4; TCRdb gives TRBD1 as the D gene, but with no DNA this cannot be confirmed. The germline V gene encodes CDR1 DFQATT and CDR2 SNEGSKA (reference sequence). The CDR3 extends over 15 amino acids. The CDR3 sequence: CSATRDTPAKNIQYF.

The J gene is TRBJ1-2, the V gene TRBV2; TCRdb reports TRBD1, a call that lacks DNA to check it against. CDR3 length: 15 amino acids. CDR1 SNHLY and CDR2 FYNNEI come from the germline V gene. The chain's CDR3 is CASSRTGISVYGYTF.

The chain has TRBV6-1 and TRBJ2-7. The germline V gene encodes CDR1 MNHNS and CDR2 SASEGT. The CDR3 runs to 13 residues. CDR3 protein: CASGDSGGYEQYF.

This sequence joins TRBV20-1 and TRBJ1-1. CDR1 and CDR2 from the germline V gene are DFQATT and SNEGSKA (reference sequence). This CDR3 region has 12 residues. CDR3 amino acids: CSARGGLTEAFF.

The rearrangement links TRBV3-1 to TRBJ1-6; TCRdb gives TRBD1 as the D gene, but with no DNA this cannot be confirmed. From germline, CDR1 is LGHDT and CDR2 YNNKEL (reference sequence). This CDR3 has 14 residues. The CDR3 is CASSPFGQHSPLHF.

The V gene is TRBV24-1, the J gene TRBJ1-2; TCRdb picks TRBD1, but there is no DNA to check that call. Germline V gene sequence: CDR1 KGHDR, CDR2 SFDVKD. CDR3 length equals 12 residues. The CDR3 spells CATLQGRNGYTF.

The chain couples TRBV11-2 to TRBJ2-1. From germline, CDR1 is SGHAT and CDR2 FQNNGV. The CDR3 sequence is 13 residues long. Here the CDR3 reads CASSFRQVNEQFF.

This chain connects TRBV4-2 to TRBJ1-6; TCRdb returns TRBD1, unconfirmable since there is no DNA. The CDR3 covers 15 residues. Germline loops: CDR1 LGHNA, CDR2 YNFKEQ. CDR3 sequence: CASSLGQRNNSPLHF.

The rearrangement joins TRBV28 to TRBJ2-1; with no DNA, the TCRdb D assignment of TRBD2 cannot be verified. The CDR3 loop spans 15 amino acids. Germline CDR1 and CDR2: MDHEN and SYDVKM. The CDR3 sequence: CASSPTSVQRNEQFF. The full variable domain, in which reference TRBV28 and TRBJ2-1 provide the parts outside the CDR3, is DVKVTQSSRYLVKRTGEKVFLECVQDMDHENMFWYRQDPGLGLRLIYFSYDVKMKEKGDIPEGYSVSREKKERFSLILESASTNQTSMYLCASSPTSVQRNEQFFGPGTRLTVL.

The chain is built from TRBV7-2 and TRBJ1-2; TCRdb's D call of TRBD1 is untestable without DNA. CDR3 size: 12 residues. Germline V gene data show CDR1 as SGHTA and CDR2 as FQGNSA. CDR3 amino acids: CASSSTPGSYTF.

The rearrangement links TRBV12-3 or TRBV12-4 to TRBJ2-7; without DNA, the TCRdb call of TRBD1 cannot be checked. The CDR3 runs to 14 residues. CDR3 residues: CATSLGPPGREQYF.

Here the CDR3 reads CASSSRSRVANEKLFF. The rearrangement links TRBV4-1 to TRBJ1-4; TCRdb lists TRBD1, though no DNA is available to test this call. The CDR3 is 16 amino acids. The germline V gene has CDR1 MGHRA and CDR2 YSYEKL.

The chain employs TRBV19 and TRBJ2-6; TCRdb names TRBD2, which stays unverified in the absence of DNA. This CDR3 is 15 amino acids long. Germline loops: CDR1 LNHDA, CDR2 SQIVND (reference sequence). CDR3 amino acids: CASSTRGSGANVLTF.

The rearrangement uses TRBV19 and TRBJ1-5; the TRBD1 assignment by TCRdb is unverifiable without DNA. The CDR3 loop spans 14 amino acids. Germline CDR1 reads LNHDA; CDR2 reads SQIVND (reference sequence). The CDR3 reads CASSMPRGNQPQHF. Looking up the rest from reference TRBV19 and TRBJ1-5 gives the full variable domain: DGGITQSPKYLFRKEGQNVTLSCEQNLNHDAMYWYRQDPGQGLRLIYYSQIVNDFQKGDIAEGYSVSREKKESFPLTVTSAQKNPTAFYLCASSMPRGNQPQHFGDGTRLSIL.

The chain is built from TRBV7-2 and TRBJ1-1; the D gene TCRdb calls, TRBD1, cannot be checked with no DNA. The germline V gene encodes CDR1 SGHTA and CDR2 FQGNSA. The CDR3 is 16 amino acids. The CDR3 here is CASSDQGPRMNTEAFF.

The gene calls are TRBV27 and TRBJ1-2; as DNA is missing, the TRBD1 call by TCRdb cannot be tested. Per the germline V gene, CDR1 is MNHEY and CDR2 is SMNVEV (reference sequence). The CDR3 length is 14 residues. CDR3: CASSPTPGGDGYTF.

Here the CDR3 reads CASSEHRASGANVLTF. The gene calls are TRBV6-1 and TRBJ2-6. The CDR3 has 16 amino acids. CDR1 and CDR2 (germline): MNHNS, SASEGT.

The CDR3 protein is CASSGRMGVFSYEQYF. The chain carries TRBV4-2 and TRBJ2-7; TCRdb names TRBD1, which stays unverified in the absence of DNA. The V gene's germline CDR1 is LGHNA and CDR2 YNFKEQ. The CDR3 is 16 amino acids.

CDR3 region: CASSMGRGDKPQHF. The J gene is TRBJ1-5, the V gene TRBV5-4. This CDR3 has 14 amino acids. CDR1 and CDR2 (germline): SGHNT, YYREEE (reference sequence).

This chain connects TRBV3-1 to TRBJ2-5. Germline assignment: CDR1 LGHDT and CDR2 YNNKEL (reference sequence). The CDR3 totals 11 residues. CDR3 residues: CASSQAQTQYF.

The chain has TRBV7-2 and TRBJ2-3. Germline CDR1 is SGHTA and CDR2 is FQGNSA. This CDR3 is built from 17 residues. The CDR3 spells CASSLAGSPSSTDTQYF.

The chain uses TRBV3-1 and TRBJ1-6; TCRdb selects TRBD1, and the lack of DNA leaves this call unchecked. Germline V gene lookup returns CDR1 LGHDT and CDR2 YNNKEL (reference sequence). The CDR3 consists of 14 residues. The CDR3 here is CASSRQGDSSPLHF.

V is TRBV7-9 and J is TRBJ2-2; the TRBD2 assignment by TCRdb is unverifiable without DNA. Per the germline V gene, CDR1 is SEHNR and CDR2 is FQNEAQ (reference sequence). CDR3 length: 15 amino acids. The CDR3 loop reads CASSPGTTHTGELFF. The whole variable domain, filled in from reference TRBV7-9 and TRBJ2-2, reads DTGVSQNPRHKITKRGQNVTFRCDPISEHNRLYWYRQTLGQGPEFLTYFQNEAQLEKSRLLSDRFSAERPKGSFSTLEIQRTEQGDSAMYLCASSPGTTHTGELFFGEGSRLTVL.

The V gene is TRBV29-1, the J gene TRBJ2-7. The CDR3 is 13 residues long. Germline lookup yields CDR1 SQVTM and CDR2 ANQGSEA. The CDR3: CSVAGRTSYEQYF.

The V gene is TRBV7-8, the J gene TRBJ2-7; TCRdb calls TRBD1, which cannot be checked without DNA. Germline-derived CDR1 and CDR2 are SGHVS and FQNEAQ. This CDR3 comprises 16 residues. CDR3 region: CASSHPGVGQGDEQYF. The full variable domain, its missing parts supplied by reference TRBV7-8 and TRBJ2-7, is GAGVSQSPRYKVAKRGQDVALRCDPISGHVSLFWYQQALGQGPEFLTYFQNEAQLDKSGLPSDRFFAERPEGSVSTLKIQRTQQEDSAVYLCASSHPGVGQGDEQYFGPGTRLTVT.

The CDR3 protein is CASSPDRGQGVQYF. The V call is TRBV7-2, the J call TRBJ2-5; TCRdb picks TRBD1, but there is no DNA to check that call. Germline V lookup: CDR1 SGHTA, CDR2 FQGNSA. CDR3 length: 14 residues.

The chain couples TRBV5-1 to TRBJ2-1; with no DNA, the TCRdb D assignment of TRBD2 cannot be verified. Germline V gene sequence: CDR1 SGHRS, CDR2 YFSETQ. The CDR3 totals 16 residues. The CDR3 is CASSLPSGLSYNEQFF.

The chain has TRBV6-1 and TRBJ1-3. CDR1 is MNHNS, CDR2 SASEGT, per germline. This CDR3 has 14 residues. The CDR3 reads CASSVPADGNTIYF.